These 30 T cell receptor beta chains came from one sample sequenced in a study of cytomegalovirus exposure and HLA in healthy donors. PCR employed 60 Vbeta and 13 Jbeta primers. Libraries were prepared by immunoSEQ multiplex PCR; TCRdb keeps only in-frame clonotypes and omits some of them. The data contain about 64,000 clones, about 85% of them seen just once; the ten biggest clones take up around 11%. Sample: PBMCs. All receptors come from a female donor in good health and CMV-seronegative.

The rearrangement joins TRBV19 to TRBJ2-1, with D perhaps matching TRBD2 (7 bases). Per germline, CDR1 LNHDA and CDR2 SQIVND (reference sequence). V was clipped by 3 bases and J by 1 base, with 10 bases between them. This CDR3 spans 15 amino acids. CDR3 sequence: CASSIGGPSYNEQFF. The CDR3 region has the DNA TGTGCCAGTAGTATCGGGGGGCCATCCTACAATGAGCAGTTCTTC.

The rearrangement joins TRBV28 to TRBJ1-1; 10 nucleotides agree with TRBD1. The CDR3 extends over 22 amino acids. Trimming at V came to 5 bases and at J to 0 bases, leaving 24 bases not matched to a gene. The germline V gene has CDR1 MDHEN and CDR2 SYDVKM. CDR3 bases: TGTGCCAGCAGTCGCCGGGACAGGGGTTATGTATTTTCAGGGTCATTGAACACTGAAGCTTTCTTT. Translated: CASSRRDRGYVFSGSLNTEAFF.

The rearrangement links TRBV6-1 to TRBJ1-4; possible D gene TRBD1, 5 bases. The germline gives CDR1 MNHNS, CDR2 SASEGT. Between the trimmed V and J ends, which lost 6 bases and 2 bases, there was a span of 13 bases. CDR3 length equals 15 residues. The DNA for the CDR3 is TGTGCCAGCAGGCCAGGCGGGGCGACTAATGAAAAACTGTTTTTT. Protein: CASRPGGATNEKLFF.

This CDR3 reads CASSLQGNTDTQYF. CDR3 DNA sequence: TGTGCCAGCAGTTTACAGGGGAACACAGATACGCAGTATTTT. This sequence joins TRBV28 and TRBJ2-3; D may be TRBD1 (6 bases). V lost 2 bases and J lost 2, with 8 bases in between. Germline CDR1 reads MDHEN; CDR2 reads SYDVKM. The CDR3 contains 14 residues.

This rearrangement joins TRBV19 to TRBJ2-1; perhaps TRBD2 as D (6 bases). The V gene lost 6 bases and the J gene lost 7 bases, with 22 bases spanning the gap. The CDR3 runs to 16 residues. Germline CDR1 is LNHDA and CDR2 is SQIVND (reference sequence). CDR3 sequence: CASRPGETVRFNEQFF. The CDR3 DNA is TGTGCCAGTAGGCCGGGGGAGACGGTAAGGTTTAATGAGCAGTTCTTC.

The rearrangement links TRBV19 to TRBJ2-3, with TRBD2 as a possible D gene (7 bases). Germline V CDR1 and CDR2: LNHDA, SQIVND (reference sequence). V gave up 3 bases and J gave up 2 bases, with 12 bases separating them. The CDR3 has 15 amino acids. The CDR3 is CASSIRGASTDTQYF. For the CDR3, the DNA is TGTGCCAGTAGTATCCGGGGGGCCTCCACAGATACGCAGTATTTT.

This clone was recorded only once. The chain recombines TRBV19 with TRBJ2-5; D not resolved. Per the germline V gene, CDR1 is LNHDA and CDR2 is SQIVND (reference sequence). Trimming stripped 3 bases from V and 1 base from J, with 15 bases between. This CDR3 has 16 amino acids. CDR3 sequence (DNA): TGTGCCAGTAGTATTTATGGCAGGCCTATCCAAGAGACCCAGTACTTC. It is translated as CASSIYGRPIQETQYF. Variable domain in full (rest from reference TRBV19 and TRBJ2-5): DGGITQSPKYLFRKEGQNVTLSCEQNLNHDAMYWYRQDPGQGLRLIYYSQIVNDFQKGDIAEGYSVSREKKESFPLTVTSAQKNPTAFYLCASSIYGRPIQETQYFGPGTRLLVL.

The V call is TRBV5-6, the J call TRBJ2-3; tentatively, D is TRBD1 (5 bases). V lost 2 bases and J 2 bases, leaving 6 bases between the germline ends. Germline V gene sequence: CDR1 SGHDT, CDR2 YYEEEE. This CDR3 contains 13 residues. CDR3 in DNA: TGTGCCAGCAGCTTTGGGGCCACAGATACGCAGTATTTT. Residues: CASSFGATDTQYF. Drawing the rest from reference TRBV5-6 and TRBJ2-3, the complete variable domain is DAGVTQSPTHLIKTRGQQVTLRCSPKSGHDTVSWYQQALGQGPQFIFQYYEEEERQRGNFPDRFSGHQFPNYSSELNVNALLLGDSALYLCASSFGATDTQYFGPGTRLTVL.

V usage is TRBV6-5 and J usage is TRBJ1-2; no firm D call. The CDR3 has 13 amino acids. Germline V lookup: CDR1 MNHEY, CDR2 SVGAGI. Trimming stripped 2 bases from V and 2 bases from J, with 6 bases between. The CDR3 sequence is CASSYQRNYGYTF. CDR3 DNA sequence: TGTGCCAGCAGTTACCAACGGAACTATGGCTACACCTTC.

As regards this clone: A junction boundary mismatches the germline segment, possibly from a read error. This chain connects TRBV4-1 to TRBJ2-6; D perhaps matches TRBD2 (6 bases). From germline, CDR1 is MGHRA and CDR2 YSYEKL. The CDR3 covers 16 residues. CDR3 sequence: CASSQGGGAGANGLTF. For the CDR3, the DNA is TGCGCCAGCAGCCAAGGTGGCGGGGCTGGGGCCAACGGCCTGACTTTC.

This rearrangement joins TRBV19 to TRBJ1-5, with D tentatively TRBD1 (6 bases). The CDR3 contains 17 residues. The V and J ends lost 4 bases and 3 bases respectively, with 19 bases between them. Germline CDR1 and CDR2: LNHDA and SQIVND (reference sequence). CDR3 residues: CASSNPGGWDNNQPQHF. As DNA, the CDR3 is TGTGCCAGTAGTAATCCTGGGGGCTGGGACAACAATCAGCCCCAGCATTTT.

The rearrangement links TRBV4-2 to TRBJ2-5; no reliable D call. Germline loops: CDR1 LGHNA, CDR2 YNFKEQ. This CDR3 has 14 residues. V gave up 0 bases and J gave up 2 bases, with 7 bases separating them. As DNA, the CDR3 is TGTGCCAGCAGCCAAGAGCGGAGTCAAGAGACCCAGTACTTC. Translating gives CASSQERSQETQYF.

The rearrangement links TRBV7-3 to TRBJ1-5; D is ambiguous. In germline, CDR1 is SGHTA, CDR2 FQGTGA. This CDR3 contains 12 residues. V lost 5 bases and J lost 6, with 8 bases in between. The CDR3 spells CASSPRVQPQHF. CDR3 DNA sequence: TGTGCCAGCAGCCCCCGCGTTCAGCCCCAGCATTTT.

This clone has more than one count but fewer than ten. V gene TRBV6-6 combines with J gene TRBJ2-1; the D gene is possibly TRBD2 (5 bases). The CDR3 consists of 12 residues. Trimming cost V 0 bases and J 10 bases, with 7 bases left between them. Germline CDR1 MNHNY, CDR2 SVGAGI (reference sequence). The CDR3 sequence: CASSYSGEEQFF. The CDR3, as DNA: TGTGCCAGCAGTTACTCGGGAGAGGAGCAGTTCTTC.

There are a few counts of this clone. The gene calls are TRBV19 and TRBJ1-6; D is unresolved. Germline V lookup: CDR1 LNHDA, CDR2 SQIVND (reference sequence). V lost 6 bases, J lost 7 bases, and 16 bases lay in between. This CDR3 comprises 15 residues. The CDR3 sequence is CASRPSRGPNSPLHF. The CDR3, as DNA: TGTGCCAGTAGACCATCCAGAGGGCCGAATTCACCCCTCCACTTT.

V is TRBV7-2 and J is TRBJ2-7; the D gene is possibly TRBD2 (5 bases). Germline CDR1 and CDR2: SGHTA and FQGNSA. This CDR3 is built from 15 residues. Trimming pared 2 bases from V and 2 bases from J, leaving 13 bases between. The CDR3 is CASSLSPGMTYEQYF. As DNA, the CDR3 is TGTGCCAGCAGCTTATCTCCGGGGATGACCTACGAGCAGTACTTC. The whole variable domain, filled in from reference TRBV7-2 and TRBJ2-7, reads GAGVSQSPSNKVTEKGKDVELRCDPISGHTALYWYRQSLGQGLEFLIYFQGNSAPDKSGLPSDRFSAERTGGSVSTLTIQRTQQEDSAVYLCASSLSPGMTYEQYFGPGTRLTVT.

This clone was seen just once. The chain has TRBV2 and TRBJ1-5; 7 nucleotides agree with TRBD1. J was trimmed by 4 bases and V by 6 bases; bases with no gene match: 6. The CDR3 sequence is 14 residues long. From germline, CDR1 is SNHLY and CDR2 FYNNEI. This chain's CDR3 is CASSPGQENQPQHF. The CDR3 DNA sequence: TGTGCCAGCAGCCCCGGACAGGAAAATCAGCCCCAGCATTTT.

The V and J genes are TRBV7-2 and TRBJ2-7, with 9 bases identical to TRBD2. The CDR3 spans 15 residues. Germline loops: CDR1 SGHTA, CDR2 FQGNSA. The V and J ends lost 3 bases and 3 bases, in that order; junction bases with no gene match: 6. The CDR3 region is CASSFIAGDLYEQYF. The CDR3 coding sequence is TGTGCCAGCAGCTTCATAGCGGGGGATCTCTACGAGCAGTACTTC. Supplemented by reference TRBV7-2 and TRBJ2-7, the full variable domain reads GAGVSQSPSNKVTEKGKDVELRCDPISGHTALYWYRQSLGQGLEFLIYFQGNSAPDKSGLPSDRFSAERTGGSVSTLTIQRTQQEDSAVYLCASSFIAGDLYEQYFGPGTRLTVT.

The genes are TRBV7-2 and TRBJ1-1; D is unresolved. CDR3 length: 14 amino acids. Trimming stripped 3 bases from V and 6 bases from J, with 14 bases between. Germline V gene sequence: CDR1 SGHTA, CDR2 FQGNSA. The CDR3 DNA reads as TGTGCCAGCAGCTTTGGGAGGTGGTCCTCTGAAGCTTTCTTT. Translating it yields CASSFGRWSSEAFF.

This clone was seen once. The chain couples TRBV18 to TRBJ2-3; 8 bases line up with TRBD2. With V trimmed by 1 base and J by 0 bases, 6 bases remained unmatched. CDR3 length: 17 amino acids. CDR1 is KGHSH and CDR2 is LQKENI in the germline V gene. In nucleotides, the CDR3 is TGTGCCAGCTCACCACGGGAACTAGCGGCTAGCACAGATACGCAGTATTTT. Translating it yields CASSPRELAASTDTQYF.

The rearrangement links TRBV11-3 to TRBJ1-1, with 8 bases lining up with TRBD1. The CDR3 runs 14 residues. The germline gives CDR1 SGHNT, CDR2 YENEEA. The V gene end was trimmed by 2 bases and the J gene end by 4 bases; junction bases not matched to a gene: 3. CDR3 nucleotides: TGTGCCAGCAGCTTACAGGGGGCAGGCACTGAAGCTTTCTTT. It codes for CASSLQGAGTEAFF.

V and J are TRBV2 and TRBJ2-7; 7 bases align to TRBD1. The germline gives CDR1 SNHLY, CDR2 FYNNEI. The ends lost 4 bases at V and 2 bases at J; junction bases unmatched: 5. The CDR3 has 14 amino acids. The CDR3 region has the DNA TGTGCCAGCAGTGTCAACACAGGGGCCTACGAGCAGTACTTC. This codes for CASSVNTGAYEQYF.

This sequence joins TRBV18 and TRBJ1-4; a weak D match, TRBD1 (6 bases). CDR1 and CDR2 (germline): KGHSH, LQKENI. The CDR3 has 16 residues. V was trimmed by 4 bases and J by 5 bases, leaving 17 bases between them. This CDR3 reads CASSRPQQGSNEKLFF. CDR3 sequence (DNA): TGTGCCAGCTCACGGCCCCAACAGGGCTCGAATGAAAAACTGTTTTTT.

This clone was observed once. The V gene is TRBV7-3, the J gene TRBJ2-3; D is unresolved. Germline CDR1 is SGHTA and CDR2 is FQGTGA. V lost 2 bases, J lost 3 bases, and 9 bases lay in between. The CDR3 extends over 14 amino acids. In nucleotides, the CDR3 is TGTGCCAGCAGCTTAGAAGCAGCGACAGATACGCAGTATTTT. This encodes CASSLEAATDTQYF.

The chain uses TRBV11-3 and TRBJ2-1, with D maybe TRBD2 (6 bases). V lost 5 bases and J lost 0, with 14 bases in between. Germline V gene sequence: CDR1 SGHNT, CDR2 YENEEA. The CDR3 contains 16 residues. CDR3 residues: CASSQDGSSSYNEQFF. The CDR3 DNA reads as TGTGCCAGCAGCCAGGACGGGAGTAGCTCCTACAATGAGCAGTTCTTC.

This sequence joins TRBV2 and TRBJ2-1, with D possibly matching TRBD2 (5 bases). There are 18 residues in the CDR3. The V end was cut by 5 bases, the J end by 0 bases, with 20 bases between. Germline V gives CDR1 SNHLY, CDR2 FYNNEI. CDR3 sequence reads: CASSPPPGRSSSYNEQFF. CDR3 DNA sequence: TGTGCCAGCAGTCCCCCGCCGGGGAGATCAAGCTCCTACAATGAGCAGTTCTTC.

V and J are TRBV15 and TRBJ1-2, with D possibly TRBD1 on 5 matching bases. CDR1 LNHNV and CDR2 YYDKDF come from the germline V gene (reference sequence). V was clipped by 1 base and J by 3 bases, with 15 bases between them. This CDR3 contains 16 residues. CDR3 in amino acids: CATSRGAGGKDYGYTF. The DNA of the CDR3 is TGTGCCACCAGCAGAGGGGCGGGGGGGAAGGACTATGGCTACACCTTC.

The gene calls are TRBV6-1 and TRBJ1-3; 7 nucleotides line up with TRBD1. V shed 6 bases and J 0 bases; nucleotides not matched to a gene: 2. Germline-derived CDR1 and CDR2 are MNHNS and SASEGT. The CDR3 consists of 14 residues. The CDR3 loop is CASRGQASGNTIYF. Written as DNA, the CDR3 is TGTGCCAGCAGAGGACAGGCCTCTGGAAACACCATATATTTT.

The V call is TRBV7-3, the J call TRBJ2-1, with TRBD2 as a possible D gene (5 bases). Germline V lookup: CDR1 SGHTA, CDR2 FQGTGA. The V end was cut by 0 bases, the J end by 10 bases, with 16 bases between. The CDR3 extends over 15 amino acids. CDR3 DNA sequence: TGTGCCAGCAGCTTAACCACCTTCGAGGGATCAGAGCAGTTCTTC. Its translation is CASSLTTFEGSEQFF.

This rearrangement joins TRBV5-5 to TRBJ2-3; 8 nucleotides match TRBD2. The V gene end was trimmed by 4 bases and the J gene end by 3 bases; junction bases not matched to a gene: 10. In germline, CDR1 is SGHKS, CDR2 YYEKEE (reference sequence). The CDR3 is made up of 16 amino acids. The chain's CDR3 is CASSHRTGGTTDTQYF. The CDR3 DNA sequence: TGTGCCAGCAGCCATAGGACGGGAGGGACGACAGATACGCAGTATTTT.